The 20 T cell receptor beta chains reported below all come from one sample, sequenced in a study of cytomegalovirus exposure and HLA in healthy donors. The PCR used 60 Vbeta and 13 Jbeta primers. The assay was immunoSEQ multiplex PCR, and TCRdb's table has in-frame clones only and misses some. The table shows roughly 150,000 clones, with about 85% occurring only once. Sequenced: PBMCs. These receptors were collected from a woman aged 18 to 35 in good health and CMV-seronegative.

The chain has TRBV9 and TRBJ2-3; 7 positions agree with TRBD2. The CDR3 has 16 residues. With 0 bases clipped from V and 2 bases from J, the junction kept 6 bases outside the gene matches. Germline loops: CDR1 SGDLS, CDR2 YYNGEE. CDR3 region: CASSVGGAGPTDTQYF. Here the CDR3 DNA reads TGTGCCAGCAGCGTAGGGGGAGCGGGACCCACAGATACGCAGTATTTT.

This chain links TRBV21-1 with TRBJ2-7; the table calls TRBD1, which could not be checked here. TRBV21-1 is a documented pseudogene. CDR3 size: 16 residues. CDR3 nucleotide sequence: TGTGCCAGCAGCTCTTCGGACAGGGGAAATCGCCACGAGCAGTACTTC. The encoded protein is CASSSSDRGNRHEQYF.

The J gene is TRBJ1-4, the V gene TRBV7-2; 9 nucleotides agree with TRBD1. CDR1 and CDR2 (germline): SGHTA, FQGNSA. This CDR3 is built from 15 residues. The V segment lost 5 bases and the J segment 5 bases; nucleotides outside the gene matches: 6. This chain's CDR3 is CASSPLGQGNEKLFF. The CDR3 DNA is TGTGCCAGCAGCCCCCTGGGACAGGGAAATGAAAAACTGTTTTTT.

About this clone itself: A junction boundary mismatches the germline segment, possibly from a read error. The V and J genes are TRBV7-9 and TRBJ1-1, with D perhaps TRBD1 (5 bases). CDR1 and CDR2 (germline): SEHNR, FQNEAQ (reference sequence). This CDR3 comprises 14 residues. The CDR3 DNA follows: TGTGCCGGCAGCGTGACAGTAAAGAACACTGAAGCTTTCTTT. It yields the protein CAGSVTVKNTEAFF.

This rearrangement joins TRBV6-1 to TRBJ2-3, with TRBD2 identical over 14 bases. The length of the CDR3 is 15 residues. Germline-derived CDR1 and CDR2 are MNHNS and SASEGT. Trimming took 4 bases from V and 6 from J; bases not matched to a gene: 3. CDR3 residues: CASSGLAGGFDTQYF. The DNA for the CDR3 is TGTGCCAGCAGTGGACTAGCGGGAGGGTTCGATACGCAGTATTTT.

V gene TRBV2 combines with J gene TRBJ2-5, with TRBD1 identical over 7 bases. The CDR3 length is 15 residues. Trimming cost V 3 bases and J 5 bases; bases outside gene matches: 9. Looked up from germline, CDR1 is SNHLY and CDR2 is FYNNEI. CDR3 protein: CASSENGQATETQYF. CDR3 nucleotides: TGTGCCAGCAGTGAGAACGGACAGGCCACGGAGACCCAGTACTTC.

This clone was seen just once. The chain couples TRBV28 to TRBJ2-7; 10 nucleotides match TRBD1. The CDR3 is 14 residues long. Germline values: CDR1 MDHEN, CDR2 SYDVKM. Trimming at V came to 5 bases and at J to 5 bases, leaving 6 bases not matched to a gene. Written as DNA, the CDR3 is TGTGCCAGCAGTGGGCCGGGACAGGGGAACGAGCAGTACTTC. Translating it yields CASSGPGQGNEQYF.

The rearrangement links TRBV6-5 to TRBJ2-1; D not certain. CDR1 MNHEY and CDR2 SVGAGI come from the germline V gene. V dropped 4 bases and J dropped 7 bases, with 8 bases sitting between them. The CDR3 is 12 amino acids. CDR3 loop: CASSSLRNEQFF. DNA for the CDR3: TGTGCCAGCAGTTCCCTGCGGAATGAGCAGTTCTTC.

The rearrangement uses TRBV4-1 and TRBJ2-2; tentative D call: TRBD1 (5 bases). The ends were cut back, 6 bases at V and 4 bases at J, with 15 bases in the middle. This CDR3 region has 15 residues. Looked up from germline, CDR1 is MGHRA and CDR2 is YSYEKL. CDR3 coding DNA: TGCGCCAGCAGACGCCCCGCAGGGTTCACCGGGGAGCTGTTTTTT. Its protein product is CASRRPAGFTGELFF.

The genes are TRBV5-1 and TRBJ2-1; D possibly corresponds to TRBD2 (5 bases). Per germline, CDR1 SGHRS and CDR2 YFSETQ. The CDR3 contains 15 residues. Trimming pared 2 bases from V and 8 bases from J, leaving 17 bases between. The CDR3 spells CASSLIAGPRDEQFF. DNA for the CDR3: TGCGCCAGCAGCTTAATTGCGGGCCCTAGGGATGAGCAGTTCTTC.

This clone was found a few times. Written as DNA, the CDR3 is TGTGCCAGCAGTCAGGGGGCAGGGGGCTCCTACGAGCAGTACTTC. Protein product: CASSQGAGGSYEQYF. The chain has TRBV4-2 and TRBJ2-7; 8 bases agree with TRBD1. The CDR3 is made up of 15 amino acids. Germline V CDR1 and CDR2: LGHNA, YNFKEQ. V was clipped by 6 bases and J by 0 bases; unmatched bases: 7.

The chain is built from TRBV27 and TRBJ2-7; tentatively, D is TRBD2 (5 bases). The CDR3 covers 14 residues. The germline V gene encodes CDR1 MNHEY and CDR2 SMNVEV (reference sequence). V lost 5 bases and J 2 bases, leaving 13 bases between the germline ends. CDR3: CASSLADGAYEQYF. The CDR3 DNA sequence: TGTGCCAGCAGTCTCGCGGACGGGGCCTACGAGCAGTACTTC.

CDR3 loop: CASSKTLAGGPDTQYF. For the CDR3, the DNA is TGTGCCAGTAGCAAGACGCTAGCGGGAGGGCCTGATACGCAGTATTTT. The V and J genes are TRBV19 and TRBJ2-3, with TRBD2 matching 12 bases. The CDR3 sequence is 16 residues long. V lost 6 bases and J lost 6; bases outside the gene matches: 10. The germline V gene encodes CDR1 LNHDA and CDR2 SQIVND (reference sequence).

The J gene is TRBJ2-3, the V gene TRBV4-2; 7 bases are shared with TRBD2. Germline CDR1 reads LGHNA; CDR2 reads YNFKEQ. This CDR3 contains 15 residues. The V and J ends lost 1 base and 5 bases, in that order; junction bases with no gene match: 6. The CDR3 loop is CASSQAYGGGDTQYF. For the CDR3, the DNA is TGTGCCAGCAGCCAAGCGTACGGCGGGGGAGATACGCAGTATTTT.

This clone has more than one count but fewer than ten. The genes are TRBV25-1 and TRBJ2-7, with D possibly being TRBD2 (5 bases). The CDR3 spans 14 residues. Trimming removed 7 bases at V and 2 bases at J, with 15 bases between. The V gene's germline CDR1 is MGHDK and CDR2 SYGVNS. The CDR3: CASMHGENTYEQYF. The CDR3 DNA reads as TGTGCCAGCATGCATGGGGAGAACACCTACGAGCAGTACTTC.

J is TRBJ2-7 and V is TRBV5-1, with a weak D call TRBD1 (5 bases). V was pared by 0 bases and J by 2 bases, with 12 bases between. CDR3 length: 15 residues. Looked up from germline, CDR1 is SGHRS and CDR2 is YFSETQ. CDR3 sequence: CASSLDQGPTYEQYF. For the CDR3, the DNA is TGCGCCAGCAGCTTGGACCAGGGTCCCACCTACGAGCAGTACTTC.

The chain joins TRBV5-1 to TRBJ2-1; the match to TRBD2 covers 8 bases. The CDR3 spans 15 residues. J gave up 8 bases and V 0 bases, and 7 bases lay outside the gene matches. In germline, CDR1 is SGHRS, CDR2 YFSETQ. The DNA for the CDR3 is TGCGCCAGCAGCTTGGCCAGCGGGGGCCGGGATGAGCAGTTCTTC. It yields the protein CASSLASGGRDEQFF. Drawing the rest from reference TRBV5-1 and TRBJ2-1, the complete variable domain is KAGVTQTPRYLIKTRGQQVTLSCSPISGHRSVSWYQQTPGQGLQFLFEYFSETQRNKGNFPGRFSGRQFSNSRSEMNVSTLELGDSALYLCASSLASGGRDEQFFGPGTRLTVL.

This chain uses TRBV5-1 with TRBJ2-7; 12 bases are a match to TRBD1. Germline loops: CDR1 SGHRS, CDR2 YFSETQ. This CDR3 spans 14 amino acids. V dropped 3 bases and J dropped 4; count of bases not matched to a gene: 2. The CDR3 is CASSWDRGPYEQYF. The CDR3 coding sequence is TGCGCCAGCAGCTGGGACAGGGGGCCGTACGAGCAGTACTTC.

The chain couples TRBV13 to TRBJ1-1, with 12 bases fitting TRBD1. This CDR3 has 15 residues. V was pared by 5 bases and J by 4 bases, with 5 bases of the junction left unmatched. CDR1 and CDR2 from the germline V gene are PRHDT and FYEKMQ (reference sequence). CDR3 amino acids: CASSPGTGGPTEAFF. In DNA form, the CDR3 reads TGTGCCAGCAGCCCAGGGACAGGGGGCCCCACTGAAGCTTTCTTT.

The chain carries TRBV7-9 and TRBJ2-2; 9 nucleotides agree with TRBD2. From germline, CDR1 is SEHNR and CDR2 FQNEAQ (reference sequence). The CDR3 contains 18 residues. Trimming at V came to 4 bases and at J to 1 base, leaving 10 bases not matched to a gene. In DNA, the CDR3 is TGTGCCAGCAGCTCTCGGGCGGGGGGGACGTGGAACACCGGGGAGCTGTTTTTT. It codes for CASSSRAGGTWNTGELFF.